The source of this TCR beta chain is a study of blood T cells in healthy people across ages. The study's findings and limits: A roughly linear fall in TCR beta diversity per million T cells was seen with increasing age. A greater number of naive CD4+ cells and higher diversity distinguished long-lived donors from aged donors.

Combining a sample-barcoded 5' primer with a J-beta primer mix, a second PCR ran for roughly 6 to 12 cycles. TCRdb re-called the 5' RACE reads with MiXCR, one entry per CDR3 protein. The repertoire holds 1.5 million to 2 million distinct CDR3 sequences, with roughly 52% as singletons. This clonotype has only a few counts. No antigen is known for it. The CDR3 is 16 residues long. V lost 1 base and J lost 2, with 14 bases in between. CDR1 is SGHVS and CDR2 is FQNEAQ in the germline V gene. This chain links TRBV7-8 with TRBJ2-5; no definite D call. Sequenced sample: blood. The TCR comes from a woman in her forties in good health. The CDR3 nucleotides read TGTGCCAGCAGCTTAGGTTCCTCGACCCGGCAAGAGACCCAGTACTTC. It translates to CASSLGSSTRQETQYF.